The text below deals with one T cell receptor beta chain. Its specificity is not known. V was cut by 10 bases and J by 0 bases, with 10 bases left in between. CDR1 MDHEN and CDR2 SYDVKM come from the germline V gene. The CDR3 totals 13 residues. The data were taken from a study of shared clonotypes between healthy human individuals. Assay runs were performed at deep level. Generated by immunoSEQ multiplex PCR, the TCRdb table keeps only in-frame clones and is missing some. The sample holds 2 million to 2.5 million clones, about 94% seen once. Study-level results: The rarefaction results pointed to incomplete sorted-subset sequencing despite large depth.

The clonotype comes from a young man in good health. This chain uses TRBV28 with TRBJ1-5; perhaps TRBD1 as D (6 bases). Sequencing was carried out using naive CD4+ T cells sorted from blood. As to subset: CD45RA+ positively selected. The CDR3 is CAIGQISNQPQHF. The CDR3 region has the DNA TGTGCCATCGGACAGATTAGCAATCAGCCCCAGCATTTT.